This T cell receptor beta chain was sequenced in a study of cytomegalovirus exposure and HLA in healthy donors. With regard to this clone: Antigen: not known.

The V end was cut by 5 bases, the J end by 0 bases, with 14 bases between. The germline V gene encodes CDR1 MDHEN and CDR2 SYDVKM. The CDR3 spans 15 residues. This PCR relied on a set of 60 Vbeta primers and 13 Jbeta primers. Assay: immunoSEQ multiplex PCR; the TCRdb copy retains only in-frame clones and omits some. The repertoire holds approximately 100,000 clones, around 66% seen once, with 3% to 4% in the top ten. Study-level results: Data from an earlier analysis indicated that most TCR beta V segments were productive either about 90% or about 30% of the time. It was shown in a later analysis that HLA-associated TCR beta chains were more clonally expanded than other, equally common chains. The authors listed about 170 TCR beta chains as cytomegalovirus-associated. Upon later analysis, TCR association rates were observed to vary by HLA locus, being highest for DRB1 and lowest for HLA-C.

This receptor was obtained from a man aged 30 to 39 in good health and CMV-seronegative. This chain joins TRBV28 and TRBJ2-7, with a possible D match to TRBD2 (5 bases). Sequencing was done on a sample of PBMCs. The CDR3 here is CASSKSGKSSYEQYF. CDR3 bases: TGTGCCAGCAGTAAAAGCGGAAAAAGCTCCTACGAGCAGTACTTC. Full variable domain (rest looked up from reference TRBV28 and TRBJ2-7): DVKVTQSSRYLVKRTGEKVFLECVQDMDHENMFWYRQDPGLGLRLIYFSYDVKMKEKGDIPEGYSVSREKKERFSLILESASTNQTSMYLCASSKSGKSSYEQYFGPGTRLTVT.